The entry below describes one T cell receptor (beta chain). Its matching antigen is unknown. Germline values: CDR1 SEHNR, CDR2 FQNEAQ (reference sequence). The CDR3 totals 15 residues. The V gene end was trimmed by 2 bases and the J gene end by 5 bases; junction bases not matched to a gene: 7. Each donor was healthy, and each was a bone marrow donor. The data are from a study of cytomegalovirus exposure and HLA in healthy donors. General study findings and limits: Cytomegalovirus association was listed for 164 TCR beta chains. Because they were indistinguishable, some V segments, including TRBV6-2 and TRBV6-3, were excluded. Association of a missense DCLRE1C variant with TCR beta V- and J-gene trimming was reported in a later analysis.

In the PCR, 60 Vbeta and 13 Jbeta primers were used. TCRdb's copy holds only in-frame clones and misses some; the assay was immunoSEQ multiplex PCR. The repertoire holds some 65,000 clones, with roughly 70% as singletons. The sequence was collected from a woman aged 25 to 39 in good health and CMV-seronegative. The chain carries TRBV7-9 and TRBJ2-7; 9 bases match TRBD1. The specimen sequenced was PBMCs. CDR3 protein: CASSLLGQGNDEQYF. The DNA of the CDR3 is TGTGCCAGCAGCTTATTGGGACAGGGTAACGACGAGCAGTACTTC.